This record concerns one T cell receptor (beta chain) sequence. This sample is part of a study of radiation and T cells in renal cell carcinoma. Treatment indicated: 15 Gy SBRT to primary tumor, nephrectomy 4 weeks later. The CDR3 totals 12 residues. V lost 4 bases, J lost 13 bases, and 16 bases lay in between. Looked up from germline, CDR1 is LNHDA and CDR2 is SQIVND (reference sequence). Produced via immunoSEQ multiplex PCR; TCRdb's table is partial and in-frame only. The data show 15,000 to 20,000 clones, 64% seen once. This sequence was found in a woman in her 70s with renal cell carcinoma. The chain joins TRBV19 to TRBJ1-2, with a weak D call TRBD1 (6 bases). The sample in question was tumor tissue, obtained from a patient whose treatment included radiotherapy and nephrectomy. The CDR3 DNA follows: TGTGCCAGTAGTACGGGACAATATAATAGCACCTTC. Protein product: CASSTGQYNSTF. The full variable domain, in which reference TRBV19 and TRBJ1-2 provide the parts outside the CDR3, is DGGITQSPKYLFRKEGQNVTLSCEQNLNHDAMYWYRQDPGQGLRLIYYSQIVNDFQKGDIAEGYSVSREKKESFPLTVTSAQKNPTAFYLCASSTGQYNSTFGSGTRLTVV.